The following is a T cell receptor beta chain sequence with its context. This sample is drawn from a study of blood T cell repertoires in COVID-19. The CDR3 is made up of 17 amino acids. Germline CDR1 is LNHDA and CDR2 is SQIVND (reference sequence). V lost 5 bases to trimming and J lost 1 base; unmatched junction nucleotides: 12. Sequencing was performed with immunoSEQ multiplex PCR; in TCRdb, only in-frame clones are kept and a portion is missing. In the table there are about 190,000 clones, less than 80% of which are singletons. This sequence joins TRBV19 and TRBJ2-3, with 7 bases fitting TRBD1. This receptor was obtained from a woman aged 45-65 years with acute or convalescent COVID-19. The material sequenced was peripheral blood. DNA for the CDR3: TGTGCCAGTAGTCCTCACCGTACAGGGGTCGGCACAGATACGCAGTATTTT. Residues: CASSPHRTGVGTDTQYF.